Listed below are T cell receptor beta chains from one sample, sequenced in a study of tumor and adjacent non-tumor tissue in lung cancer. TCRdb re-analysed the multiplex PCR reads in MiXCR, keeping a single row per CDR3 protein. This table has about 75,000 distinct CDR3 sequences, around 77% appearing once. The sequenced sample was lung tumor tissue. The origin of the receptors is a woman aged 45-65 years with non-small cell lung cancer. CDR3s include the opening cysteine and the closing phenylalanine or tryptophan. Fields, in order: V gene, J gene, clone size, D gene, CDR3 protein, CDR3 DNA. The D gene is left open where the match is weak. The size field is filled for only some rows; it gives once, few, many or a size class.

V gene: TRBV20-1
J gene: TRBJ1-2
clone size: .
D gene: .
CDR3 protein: CRANQNGEVEGYAF
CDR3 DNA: TGCAGGGCTAACCAAAACGGGGAAGTGGAAGGCTACGCCTTC

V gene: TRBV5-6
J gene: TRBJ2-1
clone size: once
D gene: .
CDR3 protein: CASSLARNEQFF
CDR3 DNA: TGTGCCAGCAGTTTGGCTAGGAATGAGCAGTTCTTC

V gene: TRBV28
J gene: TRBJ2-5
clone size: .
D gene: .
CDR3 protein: CASSSLGGRSRDF
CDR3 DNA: TGTGCCAGCAGTTCCCTCGGGGGTAGAAGCCGCGACTTC

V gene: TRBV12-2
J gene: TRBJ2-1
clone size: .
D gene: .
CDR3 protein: CASHSRLTPRENEQFF
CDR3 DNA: TGTGCAAGTCACTCTCGACTAACGCCTAGAGAGAATGAGCAGTTCTTC

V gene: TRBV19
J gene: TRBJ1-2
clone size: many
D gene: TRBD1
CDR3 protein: CASSPTGNYGYTF
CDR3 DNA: TGTGCCAGTAGTCCGACAGGGAACTATGGCTACACCTTC

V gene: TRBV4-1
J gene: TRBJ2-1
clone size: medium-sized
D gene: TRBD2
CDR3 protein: CASSQPPGLAGNEQFF
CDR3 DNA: TGCGCCAGCAGCCAACCACCGGGACTAGCGGGCAATGAGCAGTTCTTC

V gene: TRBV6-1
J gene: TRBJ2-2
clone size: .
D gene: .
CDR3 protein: CASRRDGTLIRWELLF
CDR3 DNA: TGTGCCAGCCGACGGGATGGGACTCTAATCCGCTGGGAGCTGTTATTT

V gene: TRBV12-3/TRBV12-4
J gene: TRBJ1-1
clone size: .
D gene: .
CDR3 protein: CANSPSGRGTEAFF
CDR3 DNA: TGTGCCAACAGCCCCTCGGGACGCGGAACTGAAGCTTTCTTT

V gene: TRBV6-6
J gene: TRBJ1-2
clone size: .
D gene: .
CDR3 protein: CASSSGTTNYGYTF
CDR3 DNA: TGTGCCAGTAGCTCCGGGACGACTAACTATGGCTACACCTTC

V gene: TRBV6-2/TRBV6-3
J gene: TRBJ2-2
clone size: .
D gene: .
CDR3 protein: CVISWQSNTWELFF
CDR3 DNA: TGTGTCATCAGTTGGCAGTCGAACACCTGGGAGCTGTTTTTT

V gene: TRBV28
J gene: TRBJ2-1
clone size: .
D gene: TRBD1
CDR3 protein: CASSPSQGAPGLDEQFF
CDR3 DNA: TGCGCCAGCAGTCCATCACAGGGGGCGCCAGGGTTAGATGAGCAGTTCTTC

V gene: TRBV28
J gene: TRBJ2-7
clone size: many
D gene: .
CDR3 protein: CASSLNIRDPGGYEQYF
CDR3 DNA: TGTGCCAGCAGTTTAAACATCCGGGACCCAGGCGGGTACGAGCAGTACTTC

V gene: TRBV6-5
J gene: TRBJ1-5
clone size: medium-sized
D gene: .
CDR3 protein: CASSYSTGTDQPQHF
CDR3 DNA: TGTGCCAGCAGTTACTCCACAGGGACGGATCAGCCCCAGCATTTT

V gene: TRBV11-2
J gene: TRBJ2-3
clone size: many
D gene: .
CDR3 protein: CASSPTYGTDTQYF
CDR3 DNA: TGTGCCAGCAGCCCAACCTACGGCACAGATACGCAGTATTTT

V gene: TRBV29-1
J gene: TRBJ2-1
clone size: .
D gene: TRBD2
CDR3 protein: CGVVGGNWGGNEQFF
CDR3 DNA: TGCGGCGTTGTGGGCGGGAATTGGGGGGGCAATGAGCAGTTCTTC

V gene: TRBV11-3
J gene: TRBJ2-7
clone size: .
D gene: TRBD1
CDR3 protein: CASDSGTGEADQYF
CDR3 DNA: TGTGCCAGCGACTCCGGGACAGGGGAGGCCGACCAGTACTTC

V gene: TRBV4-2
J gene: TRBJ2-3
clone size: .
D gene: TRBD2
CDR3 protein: CASSQHFTCGRMETQYF
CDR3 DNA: TGTGCCAGCAGCCAACATTTTACTTGCGGGAGGATGGAAACGCAGTATTTT

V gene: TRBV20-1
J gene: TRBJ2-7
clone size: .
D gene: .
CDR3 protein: CRARAPEVDHEQHF
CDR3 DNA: TGCAGAGCTAGAGCTCCGGAGGTAGACCACGAGCAGCACTTC

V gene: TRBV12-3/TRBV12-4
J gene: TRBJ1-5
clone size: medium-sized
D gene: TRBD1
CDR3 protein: CASSGTGGNQPQHF
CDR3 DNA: TGTGCCAGCAGTGGGACAGGGGGCAATCAGCCCCAGCATTTT

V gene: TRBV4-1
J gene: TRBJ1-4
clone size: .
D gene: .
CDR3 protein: CVSSQDLGAVMRNEKLFF
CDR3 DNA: TGCGTCAGCAGCCAAGACCTGGGGGCAGTCATGCGGAATGAAAAACTGTTTTTT

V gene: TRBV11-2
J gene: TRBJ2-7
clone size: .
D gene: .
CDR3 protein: CARSYERSSYEQYF
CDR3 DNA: TGTGCCAGAAGCTACGAGAGGTCCTCCTACGAGCAGTACTTC

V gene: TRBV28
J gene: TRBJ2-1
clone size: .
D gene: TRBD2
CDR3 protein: CASSITSGRIDEQFF
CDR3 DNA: TGTGCCAGCAGTATCACTAGCGGGAGAATCGATGAGCAGTTCTTC

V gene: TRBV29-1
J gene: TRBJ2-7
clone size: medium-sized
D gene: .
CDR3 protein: CSVGIGTAYEQYF
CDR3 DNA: TGCAGCGTTGGCATTGGGACGGCCTACGAGCAGTACTTC

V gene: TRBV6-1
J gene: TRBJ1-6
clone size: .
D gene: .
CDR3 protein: CASKDSANSPLHF
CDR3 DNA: TGTGCCAGCAAAGACTCGGCAAATTCACCCCTCCACTTT

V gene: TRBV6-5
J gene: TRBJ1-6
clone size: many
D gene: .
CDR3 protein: CASSFIFGSSSYNSPLHF
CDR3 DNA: TGTGCCAGCAGTTTCATCTTCGGTTCGAGCTCCTATAATTCACCCCTCCACTTT

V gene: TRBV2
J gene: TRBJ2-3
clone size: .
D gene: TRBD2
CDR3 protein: CASSEGASGYRDTQYF
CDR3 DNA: TGTGCCAGTAGTGAAGGAGCTAGCGGCTACAGAGATACGCAGTATTTT

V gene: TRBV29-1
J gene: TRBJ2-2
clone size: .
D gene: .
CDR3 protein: CSTLGPANTGELFF
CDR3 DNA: TGCAGCACATTGGGACCTGCTAACACCGGGGAGCTGTTTTTT

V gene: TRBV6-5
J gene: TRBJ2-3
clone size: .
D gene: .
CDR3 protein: CASRDKVGGTDTQYF
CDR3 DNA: TGTGCCAGCAGAGACAAGGTCGGGGGCACAGATACGCAGTATTTT

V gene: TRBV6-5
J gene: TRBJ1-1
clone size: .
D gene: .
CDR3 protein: CASRGGDSTEVFF
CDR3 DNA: TGTGCCAGCAGAGGGGGTGACAGTACTGAAGTTTTCTTT

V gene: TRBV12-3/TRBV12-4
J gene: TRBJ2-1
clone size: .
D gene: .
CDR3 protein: CVSSFRLSNEQFF
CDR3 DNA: TGTGTCAGCAGTTTCCGGCTATCCAATGAGCAGTTCTTC

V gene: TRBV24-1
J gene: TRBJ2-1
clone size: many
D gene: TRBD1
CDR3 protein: CATSIPGQGTGDYEQFF
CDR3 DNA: TGTGCCACCAGTATTCCCGGACAGGGTACGGGGGACTATGAGCAGTTCTTC

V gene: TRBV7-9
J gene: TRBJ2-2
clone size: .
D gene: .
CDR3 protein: CVSSKNPNAGELFF
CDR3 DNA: TGTGTCAGCAGCAAGAATCCGAACGCCGGGGAGCTGTTTTTT

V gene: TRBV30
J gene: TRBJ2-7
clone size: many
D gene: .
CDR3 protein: CAWQSAYEQYF
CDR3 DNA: TGTGCCTGGCAATCCGCCTACGAGCAGTACTTC

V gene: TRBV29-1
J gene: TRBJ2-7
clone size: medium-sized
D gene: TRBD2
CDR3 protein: CSVLLAGVFHEQYF
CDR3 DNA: TGCAGCGTTTTACTAGCGGGAGTTTTCCACGAGCAGTACTTC

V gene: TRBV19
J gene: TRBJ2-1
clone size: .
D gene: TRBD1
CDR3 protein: CASSIDRTGYNEQFF
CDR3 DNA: TGTGCCAGTAGTATAGACCGGACAGGTTACAATGAGCAGTTCTTC

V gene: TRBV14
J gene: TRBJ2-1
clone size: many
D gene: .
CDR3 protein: CASSRGENYNEQFF
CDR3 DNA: TGTGCCAGCAGCCGCGGGGAGAACTACAATGAGCAGTTCTTC

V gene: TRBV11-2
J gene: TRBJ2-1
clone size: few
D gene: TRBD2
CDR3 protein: CASSPGGLAVVGEQFF
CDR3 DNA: TGTGCTAGCAGCCCAGGAGGGCTAGCGGTAGTAGGTGAGCAGTTCTTC

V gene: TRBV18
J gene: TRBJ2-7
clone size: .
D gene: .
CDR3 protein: CASSPARTNSYEQYF
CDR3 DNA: TGTGCCAGCTCACCAGCGCGGACAAATTCCTACGAGCAGTACTTC

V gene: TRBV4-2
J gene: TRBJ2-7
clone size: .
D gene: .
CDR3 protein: CASSQAKGAGKYEQYF
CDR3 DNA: TGTGCCAGCAGCCAAGCAAAAGGCGCGGGGAAATACGAGCAGTACTTC

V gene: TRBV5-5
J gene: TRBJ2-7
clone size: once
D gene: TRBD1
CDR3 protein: CTSSLSGQGNNEQYF
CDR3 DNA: TGTACCAGCAGCTTGTCGGGACAGGGGAATAACGAGCAGTACTTC

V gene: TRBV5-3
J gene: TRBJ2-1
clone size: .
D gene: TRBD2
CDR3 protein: CARSLVGLAGDPNEQFF
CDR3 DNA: TGTGCCAGAAGCTTGGTCGGACTAGCGGGAGACCCAAATGAGCAGTTCTTC

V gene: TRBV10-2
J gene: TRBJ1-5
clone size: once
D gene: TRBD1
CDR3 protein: CAGSGTGIENQPQHF
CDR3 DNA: TGCGCCGGCAGTGGGACAGGCATAGAAAATCAGCCCCAGCATTTT

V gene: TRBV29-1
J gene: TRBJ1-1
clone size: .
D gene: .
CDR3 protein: CGVKRDPGQMNTETFF
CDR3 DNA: TGCGGCGTTAAAAGGGACCCGGGACAAATGAACACTGAAACTTTCTTT

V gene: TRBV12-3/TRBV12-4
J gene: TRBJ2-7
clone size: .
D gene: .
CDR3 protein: CASSLMALDLSKQNF
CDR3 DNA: TGTGCCAGTTCCCTCATGGCGCTGGACCTCAGCAAGCAGAACTTC

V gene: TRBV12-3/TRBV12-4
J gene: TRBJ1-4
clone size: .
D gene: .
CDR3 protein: CASSFPIGRYEKLFF
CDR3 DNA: TGTGCCAGCAGTTTTCCCATAGGACGTTATGAAAAACTGTTTTTT

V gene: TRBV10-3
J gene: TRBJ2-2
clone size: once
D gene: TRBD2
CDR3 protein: CAISDAGGVTEELFF
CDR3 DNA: TGTGCCATCAGTGATGCGGGAGGGGTCACCGAGGAGCTGTTTTTT

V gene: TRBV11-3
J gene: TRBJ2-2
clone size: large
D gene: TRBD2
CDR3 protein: CASSLAGGTGELFF
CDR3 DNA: TGTGCCAGCAGCCTAGCGGGGGGCACCGGGGAGCTGTTTTTT

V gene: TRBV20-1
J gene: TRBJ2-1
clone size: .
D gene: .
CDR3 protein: CSARSVEGGYEQFF
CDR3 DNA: TGCAGTGCTAGAAGTGTGGAGGGCGGATATGAGCAGTTCTTC

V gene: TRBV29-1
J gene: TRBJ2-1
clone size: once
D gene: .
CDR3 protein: CNVEDLEGWSSNNEQFF
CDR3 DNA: TGCAACGTTGAAGATCTGGAGGGTTGGAGCTCCAACAATGAGCAGTTCTTC

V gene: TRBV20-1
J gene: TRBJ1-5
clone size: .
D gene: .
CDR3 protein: CSARWVTDTQHF
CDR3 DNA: TGCAGTGCTCGTTGGGTGACAGATACGCAGCATTTT

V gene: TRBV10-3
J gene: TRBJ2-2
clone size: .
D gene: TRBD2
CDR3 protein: CAIKAGGPGKIGELFF
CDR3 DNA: TGTGCCATCAAGGCGGGAGGCCCCGGGAAGATCGGGGAGCTGTTTTTT

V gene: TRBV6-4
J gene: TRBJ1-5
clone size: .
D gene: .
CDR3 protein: CASRDPGRASNQPQHF
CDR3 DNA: TGTGCCAGCAGAGACCCAGGGAGAGCTAGCAATCAGCCTCAGCATTTT

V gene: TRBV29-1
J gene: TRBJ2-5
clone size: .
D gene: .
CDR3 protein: CRVATQSAETQYF
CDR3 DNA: TGCCGCGTCGCAACCCAGAGTGCTGAGACCCAGTACTTC